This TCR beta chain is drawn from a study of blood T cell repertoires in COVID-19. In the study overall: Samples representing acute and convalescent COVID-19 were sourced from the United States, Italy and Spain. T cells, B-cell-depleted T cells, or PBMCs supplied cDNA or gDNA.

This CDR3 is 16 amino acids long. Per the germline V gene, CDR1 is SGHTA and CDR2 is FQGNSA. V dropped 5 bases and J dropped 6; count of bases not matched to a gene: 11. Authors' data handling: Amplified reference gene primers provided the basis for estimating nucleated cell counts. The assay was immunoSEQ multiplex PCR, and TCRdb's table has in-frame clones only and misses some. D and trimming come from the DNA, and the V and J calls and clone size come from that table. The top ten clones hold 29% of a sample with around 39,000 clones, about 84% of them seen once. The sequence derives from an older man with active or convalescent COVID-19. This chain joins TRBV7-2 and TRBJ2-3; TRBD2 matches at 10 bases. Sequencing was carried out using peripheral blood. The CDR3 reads CASSPHTAGGPDTQYF. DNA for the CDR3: TGTGCCAGCAGCCCCCATACAGCGGGAGGGCCGGATACGCAGTATTTT.